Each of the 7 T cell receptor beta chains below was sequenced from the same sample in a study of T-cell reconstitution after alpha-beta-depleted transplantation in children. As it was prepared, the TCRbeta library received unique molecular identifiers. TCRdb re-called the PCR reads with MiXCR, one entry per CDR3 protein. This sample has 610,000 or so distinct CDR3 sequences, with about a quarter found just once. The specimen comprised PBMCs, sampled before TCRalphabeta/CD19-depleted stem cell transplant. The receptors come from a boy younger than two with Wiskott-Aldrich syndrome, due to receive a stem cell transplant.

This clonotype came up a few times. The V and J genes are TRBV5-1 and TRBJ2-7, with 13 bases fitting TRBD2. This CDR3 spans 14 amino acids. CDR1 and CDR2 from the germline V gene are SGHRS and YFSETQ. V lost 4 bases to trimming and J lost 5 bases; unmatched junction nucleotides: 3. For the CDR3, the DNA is TGCGCCAGCAGCCCCGGGACTAGCGGGAACGAGCAGTACTTC. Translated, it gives CASSPGTSGNEQYF.

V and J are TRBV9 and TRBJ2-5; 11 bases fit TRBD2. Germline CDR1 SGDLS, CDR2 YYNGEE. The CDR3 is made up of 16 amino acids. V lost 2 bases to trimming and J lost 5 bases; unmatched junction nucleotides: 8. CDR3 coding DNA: TGTGCCAGCAGCGTCGATAGCGGGAGGGCCGAGGAGACCCAGTACTTC. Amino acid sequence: CASSVDSGRAEETQYF.

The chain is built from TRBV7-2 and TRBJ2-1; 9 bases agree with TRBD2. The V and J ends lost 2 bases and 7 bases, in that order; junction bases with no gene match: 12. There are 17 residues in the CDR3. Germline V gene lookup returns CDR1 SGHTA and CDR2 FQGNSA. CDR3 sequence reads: CASSLYSGGGPGNEQFF. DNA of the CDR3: TGTGCCAGCAGCTTATATAGCGGGGGAGGGCCGGGTAATGAGCAGTTCTTC.

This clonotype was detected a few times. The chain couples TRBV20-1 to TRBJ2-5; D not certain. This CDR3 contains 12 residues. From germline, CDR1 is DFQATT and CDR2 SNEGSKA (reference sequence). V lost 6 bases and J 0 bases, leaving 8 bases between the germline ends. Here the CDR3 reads CSAPRYQETQYF. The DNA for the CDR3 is TGCAGTGCACCTAGGTACCAAGAGACCCAGTACTTC.

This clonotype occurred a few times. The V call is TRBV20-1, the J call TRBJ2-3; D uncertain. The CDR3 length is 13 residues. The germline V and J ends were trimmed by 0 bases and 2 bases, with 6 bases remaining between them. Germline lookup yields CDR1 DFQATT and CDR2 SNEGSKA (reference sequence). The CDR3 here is CSARDWVTDTQYF. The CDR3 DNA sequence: TGCAGTGCTAGAGATTGGGTCACAGATACGCAGTATTTT.

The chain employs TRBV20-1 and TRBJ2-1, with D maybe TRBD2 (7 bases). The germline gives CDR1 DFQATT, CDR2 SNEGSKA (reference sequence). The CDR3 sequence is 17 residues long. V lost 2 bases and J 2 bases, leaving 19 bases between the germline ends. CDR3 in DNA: TGCAGTGCTAGATCCCCTAGGGGCGGGGGCGCCTACAATGAGCAGTTCTTC. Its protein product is CSARSPRGGGAYNEQFF.

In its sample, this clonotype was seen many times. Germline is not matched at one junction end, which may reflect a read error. The CDR3 bases are TGTGCCAGCAGTTTTGGTAGCGGGTACAATGAGCAGTTCTTC. Protein: CASSFGSGYNEQFF. The chain links TRBV5-1 to TRBJ2-1; 7 positions match TRBD2. CDR1 is SGHRS, CDR2 YFSETQ, per germline. The length of the CDR3 is 14 residues.